This TCR beta chain was recovered during a study of molecular identifiers for immune sequencing clone quantification. Germline CDR1 SGDLS, CDR2 YYNGEE. The length of the CDR3 is 11 residues. The V and J ends lost 9 bases and 3 bases respectively, with 8 bases between them. In TCRdb, the PCR reads were re-called with MiXCR into one record per CDR3 protein. Of some 10,000 distinct CDR3 sequences detected, roughly a sixth appear once; the ten largest clones hold approximately 2%. This clonotype was sampled from a human donor in good health. Some libraries in this study had Jurkat cell RNA spiked in. The rearrangement joins TRBV9 to TRBJ2-3, with D unclear. The specimen sequenced was naive CD8+ T cells from blood, with Jurkat cell RNA spiked in. Noted subset: FACS-sorted CD8+CD4-CCR7+CD45RA+ naive T cells. The CDR3 loop reads CANSETDTQYF. For the CDR3, the DNA is TGTGCCAACAGTGAAACAGATACGCAGTATTTT.